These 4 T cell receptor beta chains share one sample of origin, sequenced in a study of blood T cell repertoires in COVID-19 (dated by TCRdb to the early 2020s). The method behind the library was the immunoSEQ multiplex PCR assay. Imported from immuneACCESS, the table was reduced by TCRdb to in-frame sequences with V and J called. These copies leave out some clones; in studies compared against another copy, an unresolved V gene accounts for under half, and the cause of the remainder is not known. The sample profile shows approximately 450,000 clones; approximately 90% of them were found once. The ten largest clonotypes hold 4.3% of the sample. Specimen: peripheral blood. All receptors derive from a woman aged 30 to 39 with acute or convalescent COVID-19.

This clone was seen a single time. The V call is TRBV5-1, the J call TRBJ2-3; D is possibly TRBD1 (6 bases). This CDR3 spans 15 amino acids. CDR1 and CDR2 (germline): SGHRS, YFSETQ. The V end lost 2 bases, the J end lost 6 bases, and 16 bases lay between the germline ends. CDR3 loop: CASSFQGSPKDTQYF. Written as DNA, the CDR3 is TGCGCCAGCAGCTTTCAGGGGTCTCCCAAGGATACGCAGTATTTT.

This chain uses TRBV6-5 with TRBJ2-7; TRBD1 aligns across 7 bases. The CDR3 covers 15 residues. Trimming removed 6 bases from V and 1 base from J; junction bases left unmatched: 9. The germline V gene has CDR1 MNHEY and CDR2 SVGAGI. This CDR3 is CASSQSGTESYEQYF. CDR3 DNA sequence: TGTGCCAGCAGCCAGTCCGGGACAGAGTCCTACGAGCAGTACTTC.

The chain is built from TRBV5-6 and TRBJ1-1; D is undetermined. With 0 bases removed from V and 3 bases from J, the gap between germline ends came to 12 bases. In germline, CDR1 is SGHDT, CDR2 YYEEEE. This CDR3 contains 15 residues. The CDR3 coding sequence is TGTGCCAGCAGCTTGGTAGTACATCGGGACACTGAAGCTTTCTTT. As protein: CASSLVVHRDTEAFF.

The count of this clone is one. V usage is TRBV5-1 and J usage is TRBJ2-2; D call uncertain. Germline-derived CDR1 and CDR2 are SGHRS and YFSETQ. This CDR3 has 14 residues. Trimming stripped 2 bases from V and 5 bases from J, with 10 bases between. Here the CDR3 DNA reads TGCGCCAGCAGCTTTTCTTTACGGACCGGGGAGCTGTTTTTT. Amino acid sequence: CASSFSLRTGELFF.